This TCR beta chain emerged from a study of blood T cells in healthy people across ages. Study context: Researchers report that template switching captured about one barcoded beta molecule per two T cells.

This CDR3 has 15 amino acids. General study results and limits: More naive CD4+ cells and higher diversity marked long-lived donors relative to aged donors.

Primers used in a second PCR of about 7 to 12 cycles were a sample-barcoded 5' primer and a J-beta primer mix. MiXCR was run by TCRdb on the 5' RACE reads, yielding one entry per CDR3 protein. The sample holds around 780,000 distinct CDR3 sequences, roughly 26% seen once. This clonotype occurred a few times. Antigen unknown. RNA extraction gave at least 5.5 micrograms of total RNA per sample. These same records also appear under a second study, on T cells of mothers and their children. That source notes: Each donor was one of three healthy Caucasian mothers or one of their six children.

The receptor comes from a boy younger than 18 in good health. The sequenced material came from blood. The J gene is TRBJ1-2, the V gene TRBV21-1; TRBD1 reflects the table's D call only, with no check against the DNA. TRBV21-1 is flagged as a pseudogene. CDR3 sequence reads: CASSKGGNRGIGYTF. The DNA for the CDR3 is TGTGCCAGCAGCAAAGGGGGGAACAGGGGTATCGGCTACACCTTC.